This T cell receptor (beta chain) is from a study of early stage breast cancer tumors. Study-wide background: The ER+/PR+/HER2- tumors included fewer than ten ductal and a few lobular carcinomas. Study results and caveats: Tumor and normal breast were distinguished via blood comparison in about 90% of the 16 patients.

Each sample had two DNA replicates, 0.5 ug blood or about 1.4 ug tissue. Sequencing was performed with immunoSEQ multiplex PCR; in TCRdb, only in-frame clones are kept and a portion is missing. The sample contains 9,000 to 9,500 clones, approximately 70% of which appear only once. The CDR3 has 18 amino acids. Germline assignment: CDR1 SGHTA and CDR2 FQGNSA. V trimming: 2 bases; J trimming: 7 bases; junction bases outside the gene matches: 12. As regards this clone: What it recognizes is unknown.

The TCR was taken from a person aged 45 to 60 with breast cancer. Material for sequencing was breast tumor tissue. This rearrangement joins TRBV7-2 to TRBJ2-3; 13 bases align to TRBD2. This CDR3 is CASSLTTSGRNDGYTQYF. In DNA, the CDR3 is TGTGCCAGCAGCTTAACGACTAGCGGGAGGAACGACGGATATACGCAGTATTTT.